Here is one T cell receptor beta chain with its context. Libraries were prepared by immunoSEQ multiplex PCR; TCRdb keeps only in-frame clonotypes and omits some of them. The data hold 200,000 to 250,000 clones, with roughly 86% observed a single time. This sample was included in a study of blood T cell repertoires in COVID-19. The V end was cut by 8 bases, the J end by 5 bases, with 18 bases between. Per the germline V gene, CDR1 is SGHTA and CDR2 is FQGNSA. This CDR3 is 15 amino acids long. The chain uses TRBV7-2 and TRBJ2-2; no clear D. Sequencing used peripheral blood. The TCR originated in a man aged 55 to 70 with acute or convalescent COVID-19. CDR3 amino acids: CASFPAAWSTGELFF. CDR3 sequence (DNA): TGTGCCAGCTTCCCGGCGGCGTGGAGTACCGGGGAGCTGTTTTTT.